The 21 T cell receptor beta chains given below trace back to one sample, sequenced in a study of shared clonotypes between healthy human individuals. TCRdb's table, derived via immunoSEQ multiplex PCR, lists solely in-frame clones and lacks some. This sample has some 2.3 million clones, with over 85% found just once. Sequencing was carried out using naive CD4+ T cells from PBMCs. Described subset: CD45RA+ positively selected. These receptors came from a man younger than 30 in good health. Some clones in this sample may be carry-over from other donors' samples.

This clone was counted between two and nine times. The sample holds other DNA sequences that translate to the same CDR3. The chain couples TRBV5-1 to TRBJ2-5; no firm D call. Germline values: CDR1 SGHRS, CDR2 YFSETQ. The V end was cut by 2 bases, the J end by 5 bases, with 7 bases between. This CDR3 spans 12 amino acids. CDR3 nucleotide sequence: TGCGCCAGCAGCTTCCCCGGGGAGACCCAGTACTTC. This gives the protein CASSFPGETQYF. The full variable domain, rest sourced from reference TRBV5-1 and TRBJ2-5, is KAGVTQTPRYLIKTRGQQVTLSCSPISGHRSVSWYQQTPGQGLQFLFEYFSETQRNKGNFPGRFSGRQFSNSRSEMNVSTLELGDSALYLCASSFPGETQYFGPGTRLLVL.

The chain links TRBV10-3 to TRBJ2-1; possible D gene TRBD1, 6 bases. The CDR3 is 12 amino acids. V lost 4 bases, J lost 8 bases, and 9 bases lay in between. Germline V lookup: CDR1 ENHRY, CDR2 SYGVKD. The CDR3 loop reads CAISVQGDEQFF. Here the CDR3 DNA reads TGTGCCATCAGTGTACAGGGAGATGAGCAGTTCTTC.

The J gene is TRBJ2-1, the V gene TRBV7-9; 7 nucleotides agree with TRBD1. Germline V gene data show CDR1 as SEHNR and CDR2 as FQNEAQ (reference sequence). Losses at the gene ends were 6 bases for V and 3 bases for J; bases not matched to a gene: 14. There are 17 residues in the CDR3. The CDR3 coding sequence is TGTGCCAGCAGATCCGGAGGCTTACAGGGGAACTACAATGAGCAGTTCTTC. Amino acid sequence: CASRSGGLQGNYNEQFF.

The genes are TRBV20-1 and TRBJ2-4, with D tentatively TRBD2 (5 bases). Germline CDR1 is DFQATT and CDR2 is SNEGSKA (reference sequence). This CDR3 is built from 11 residues. The CDR3 region has the DNA TGCAGCGTGGAGGTCAAAAACATTCAGTACTTC. Translating it yields CSVEVKNIQYF.

This clone was found once. The rearrangement joins TRBV18 to TRBJ2-7; weak D call: TRBD1 (5 bases). There are 16 residues in the CDR3. The V gene lost 3 bases and the J gene lost 3 bases, with 18 bases spanning the gap. Germline-derived CDR1 and CDR2 are KGHSH and LQKENI. In nucleotides, the CDR3 is TGTGCCAGCTCACCCAACCAGGACACCGGGCTCTACGAGCAGTACTTC. Protein: CASSPNQDTGLYEQYF.

Comment on this clone: The sample contains more than one DNA sequence encoding this CDR3. V gene TRBV5-1 combines with J gene TRBJ2-1; TRBD2 agrees at 11 bases. CDR3 length equals 14 residues. Germline CDR1 SGHRS, CDR2 YFSETQ. J gave up 4 bases and V 4 bases, and 1 base lay outside the gene matches. The chain's CDR3 is CASSGLAGYNEQFF. The CDR3 coding sequence is TGCGCCAGCAGCGGACTAGCGGGTTACAATGAGCAGTTCTTC.

This chain connects TRBV28 to TRBJ1-4; perhaps TRBD1 as D (5 bases). The CDR3 is 15 amino acids. Trimming left V 4 bases short and J 7 bases short, with 16 bases between. CDR1 and CDR2 from the germline V gene are MDHEN and SYDVKM. The CDR3: CASSSEGRGGEKLFF. The DNA for the CDR3 is TGTGCCAGCAGTTCCGAGGGACGGGGGGGTGAAAAACTGTTTTTT.

The rearrangement joins TRBV29-1 to TRBJ1-2; D not resolved. V lost 4 bases, J lost 6 bases, and 18 bases lay in between. Germline CDR1 SQVTM, CDR2 ANQGSEA. This CDR3 is built from 14 residues. The DNA for the CDR3 is TGCAGCGTTGTTAGGGCACCTATGTTGAATGGCTACACCTTC. This encodes CSVVRAPMLNGYTF.

The chain couples TRBV9 to TRBJ1-1; D might be TRBD1 (5 bases). Germline assignment: CDR1 SGDLS and CDR2 YYNGEE. The CDR3 runs to 15 residues. V dropped 0 bases and J dropped 0 bases, with 9 bases sitting between them. The CDR3 DNA reads as TGTGCCAGCAGCGTAGGGGGGGTTCTGAACACTGAAGCTTTCTTT. Protein: CASSVGGVLNTEAFF.

The chain is built from TRBV9 and TRBJ2-2; D may be TRBD1 or TRBD2 (6 bases each). The CDR3 is 14 amino acids. V dropped 7 bases and J dropped 2 bases, with 12 bases sitting between them. CDR1 SGDLS and CDR2 YYNGEE come from the germline V gene. As DNA, the CDR3 is TGTGCCAGCCGGGGGCAGCTAAACACCGGGGAGCTGTTTTTT. Encoded protein: CASRGQLNTGELFF. Combining the CDR3 with reference TRBV9 and TRBJ2-2 gives the whole variable domain DSGVTQTPKHLITATGQRVTLRCSPRSGDLSVYWYQQSLDQGLQFLIQYYNGEERAKGNILERFSAQQFPDLHSELNLSSLELGDSALYFCASRGQLNTGELFFGEGSRLTVL.

This sequence joins TRBV18 and TRBJ2-2, with 7 bases that match TRBD2. J lost 4 bases, V lost 3 bases, and 11 bases had no gene match. CDR3 size: 17 residues. Germline V gene data show CDR1 as KGHSH and CDR2 as LQKENI. CDR3 in amino acids: CASSPHGLVVGTGELFF. DNA of the CDR3: TGTGCCAGCTCACCGCACGGACTAGTCGTGGGCACCGGGGAGCTGTTTTTT. Looking up the rest from reference TRBV18 and TRBJ2-2 gives the full variable domain: NAGVMQNPRHLVRRRGQEARLRCSPMKGHSHVYWYRQLPEEGLKFMVYLQKENIIDESGMPKERFSAEFPKEGPSILRIQQVVRGDSAAYFCASSPHGLVVGTGELFFGEGSRLTVL.

The chain links TRBV18 to TRBJ2-5; 7 bases are a match to TRBD1. This CDR3 has 15 residues. With V trimmed by 2 bases and J by 4 bases, 7 bases remained unmatched. Germline CDR1 KGHSH, CDR2 LQKENI. CDR3 DNA sequence: TGTGCCAGCTCACCAAATCGACAGGGCGGAGAGACCCAGTACTTC. Translated: CASSPNRQGGETQYF.

The genes are TRBV10-3 and TRBJ2-3; a weak D match, TRBD1 (5 bases). The CDR3 consists of 14 residues. Deletions cut 6 bases from V and 2 bases from J, with 12 bases between. Germline V gene lookup returns CDR1 ENHRY and CDR2 SYGVKD. DNA for the CDR3: TGTGCCATCAGAGAAAAGGGGTCCACAGATACGCAGTATTTT. Translating gives CAIREKGSTDTQYF.

The chain couples TRBV5-8 to TRBJ1-1; D is ambiguous. Trimming stripped 2 bases from V and 0 bases from J, with 8 bases between. CDR3 size: 14 residues. Per the germline V gene, CDR1 is SGHTS and CDR2 is YDEGEE. CDR3 DNA: TGTGCCAGCAGCTTCTCAGGTTTGAACACTGAAGCTTTCTTT. Residues: CASSFSGLNTEAFF. Using reference TRBV5-8 and TRBJ1-1 for the parts outside the CDR3, the full variable domain is EAGVTQSPTHLIKTRGQQATLRCSPISGHTSVYWYQQALGLGLQFLLWYDEGEERNRGNFPPRFSGRQFPNYSSELNVNALELEDSALYLCASSFSGLNTEAFFGQGTRLTVV.

The chain has TRBV7-9 and TRBJ1-1; D ambiguous. In germline, CDR1 is SEHNR, CDR2 FQNEAQ (reference sequence). V dropped 3 bases and J dropped 0 bases, with 8 bases sitting between them. CDR3 length: 14 residues. CDR3 in DNA: TGTGCCAGCAGCTTTCTAGTGATGAACACTGAAGCTTTCTTT. This codes for CASSFLVMNTEAFF.

The chain is built from TRBV2 and TRBJ1-2, with TRBD1 as a possible D gene (5 bases). Germline V lookup: CDR1 SNHLY, CDR2 FYNNEI. The V gene lost 6 bases and the J gene lost 4 bases, with 24 bases spanning the gap. The CDR3 loop spans 17 amino acids. The CDR3 loop is CASRSPAQGRESYGYTF. CDR3 coding DNA: TGTGCCAGCAGGTCCCCCGCTCAGGGACGGGAATCCTATGGCTACACCTTC.

This sequence joins TRBV7-9 and TRBJ1-2, with 7 bases matching TRBD1. V gave up 5 bases and J gave up 5 bases; unmatched junction bases: 8. The CDR3 consists of 14 residues. CDR1 is SEHNR and CDR2 is FQNEAQ in the germline V gene (reference sequence). CDR3 sequence (DNA): TGTGCCAGCAGCCTAGGACAGGCTCAATATGGCTACACCTTC. Translating it yields CASSLGQAQYGYTF.

This chain links TRBV28 with TRBJ2-4; TRBD2 is a possible D gene (5 bases). The CDR3 length is 13 residues. V was shortened by 9 bases and J by 2 bases, with 11 bases between the two germline ends. Germline lookup yields CDR1 MDHEN and CDR2 SYDVKM. The CDR3 loop is CASRGWPKNIQYF. The CDR3 DNA sequence: TGTGCCAGTCGAGGGTGGCCCAAAAACATTCAGTACTTC.

The chain employs TRBV10-2 and TRBJ2-2; 8 nucleotides agree with TRBD1. The germline V gene encodes CDR1 WSHSY and CDR2 SAAADI. This CDR3 spans 15 amino acids. Losses at the gene ends were 8 bases for V and 4 bases for J; bases not matched to a gene: 9. The CDR3 coding sequence is TGCGCCAGCTATCTGGACAGGGTGGGCACCGGGGAGCTGTTTTTT. Amino acid sequence: CASYLDRVGTGELFF.

V gene TRBV5-4 combines with J gene TRBJ2-7, with 10 bases fitting TRBD1. This CDR3 spans 16 amino acids. From germline, CDR1 is SGHNT and CDR2 YYREEE (reference sequence). The V and J ends lost 0 bases and 6 bases, in that order; junction bases with no gene match: 9. The CDR3: CASSLARDRGSREQYF. DNA of the CDR3: TGTGCCAGCAGCTTGGCTCGGGACAGGGGTTCGCGCGAGCAGTACTTC. Drawing the rest from reference TRBV5-4 and TRBJ2-7, the complete variable domain is ETGVTQSPTHLIKTRGQQVTLRCSSQSGHNTVSWYQQALGQGPQFIFQYYREEENGRGNFPPRFSGLQFPNYSSELNVNALELDDSALYLCASSLARDRGSREQYFGPGTRLTVT.

The chain has TRBV4-1 and TRBJ2-5; D may be TRBD1 (5 bases). Germline V gives CDR1 MGHRA, CDR2 YSYEKL. The CDR3 totals 15 residues. Trimming left V 1 base short and J 0 bases short, with 9 bases between. This CDR3 reads CASSQVGPNQETQYF. The DNA for the CDR3 is TGCGCCAGCAGCCAAGTGGGGCCAAACCAAGAGACCCAGTACTTC.